The TCR beta chain under discussion was sequenced for a study of blood T cell repertoires in COVID-19. About the study: The United States, Italy and Spain supplied acute and convalescent COVID-19 samples. In each case, the material was cDNA or gDNA derived from T cells, B-cell-depleted T cells, or PBMCs.

The CDR3 runs 15 residues. Germline V CDR1 and CDR2: MGHRA, YSYEKL. J lost 2 bases, V lost 5 bases, and 5 bases had no gene match. Per the original data handling: From reference gene primer amplification, estimates of nucleated cell counts were derived. Sequencing was performed with immunoSEQ multiplex PCR; in TCRdb, only in-frame clones are kept and a portion is missing. The V and J calls and clone size were taken over from that table, and D and trimming were inferred from the DNA. The sample lists about 66,000 clones; 85% to 90% were seen once. Sequenced sample: peripheral blood. The receptor was isolated from a man aged 45-65 years with active COVID-19. The J gene is TRBJ2-5, the V gene TRBV4-1; 10 bases line up with TRBD1. The CDR3 DNA sequence: TGCGCCAGCAGCTACCGGACAGGGGGTCAAGAGACCCAGTACTTC. Its protein is CASSYRTGGQETQYF.